This T cell receptor (beta chain) stems from a study of blood T cell repertoires in COVID-19. Whole-study context: Samples taken during acute and convalescent COVID-19 were collected in the United States, Italy and Spain. Sources were T cells, B-cell-depleted T cells, or PBMCs; the material itself was cDNA or gDNA.

Germline assignment: CDR1 LNHDA and CDR2 SQIVND (reference sequence). The ends were cut back, 0 bases at V and 6 bases at J, with 8 bases in the middle. The CDR3 covers 13 residues. Sequencing was performed with immunoSEQ multiplex PCR; in TCRdb, only in-frame clones are kept and a portion is missing. The sample lists 200,000 to 250,000 clones, 85% to 90% seen once, with 2.7% in the top ten. This clone was observed once. The receptor was isolated from a man younger than 45 with COVID-19, enrolled during active disease. The chain joins TRBV19 to TRBJ1-2; no firm D call. The sequenced sample was peripheral blood. CDR3 sequence reads: CASSIDLSDGYTF. The DNA of the CDR3 is TGTGCCAGTAGTATAGATCTATCTGATGGCTACACCTTC.